What follows are 2 T cell receptor beta chains derived from one specimen sequenced in a study of blood T cell repertoires in COVID-19. Data came from immunoSEQ multiplex PCR; TCRdb stores just in-frame clones and leaves some out. The sample holds 200,000 to 250,000 clones; about 91% are singletons and the top ten take more than 0.95%. Sequenced material: peripheral blood. Receptors originate from a man aged 25 to 45 with acute or convalescent COVID-19.

DNA of the CDR3: TGTGCCAGCAGCGTAGGGACTTACAATGAGCAGTTCTTC. Protein sequence: CASSVGTYNEQFF. The chain joins TRBV11-2 to TRBJ2-1, with TRBD2 as a possible D gene (6 bases). This CDR3 has 13 residues. V was pared by 5 bases and J by 4 bases, with 9 bases between. Germline-derived CDR1 and CDR2 are SGHAT and FQNNGV.

The rearrangement links TRBV30 to TRBJ2-2; TRBD2 matches 10 bases. Looked up from germline, CDR1 is GTSNPN and CDR2 is SVGIG (reference sequence). Unmatched junction bases numbered 2, after V lost 3 bases and J lost 7 bases. The CDR3 loop spans 13 amino acids. The CDR3 protein is CAWRTSGIGELFF. The DNA for the CDR3 is TGTGCCTGGAGAACTAGCGGGATCGGGGAGCTGTTTTTT.